This T cell receptor (beta chain) is from a study of cytomegalovirus exposure and HLA in healthy donors. Overall study findings and caveats: In vitro experiments confirmed that three CMV-associated chains were specific for CMV antigens. Owing to their indistinguishability, certain V segments, notably TRBV6-2 and TRBV6-3, were excluded. Later analysis identified several of the most significant clusters that appeared linked to common viral pathogens. It was reported that TCR beta sequences correctly inferred the HLA-A and HLA-B alleles for most subjects.

To note about this clone: Its antigen is not known.

Primers for the PCR totalled 60 Vbeta and 13 Jbeta. TCRdb's table, derived via immunoSEQ multiplex PCR, lists solely in-frame clones and lacks some. This sample's table has about 170,000 clones. This CDR3 is built from 15 residues. Trimming shortened V by 5 bases and J by 0 bases, and 13 bases separated the two germline ends. CDR1 is SGHTA and CDR2 is FQGNSA in the germline V gene. Material for sequencing was PBMCs. This TCR was recovered from a woman aged 60 to 75 in good health and CMV-seronegative. V and J are TRBV7-2 and TRBJ1-1; a possible D gene is TRBD1 (5 bases). The CDR3 DNA reads TGTGCCAGCAGCCCTCGACAGAAAATGAACACTGAAGCTTTCTTT. Encoded protein: CASSPRQKMNTEAFF.